These T cell receptor beta chains were read from a single sample in a study of molecular identifiers for immune sequencing clone quantification. TCRdb ran MiXCR on the PCR reads and lists one entry per CDR3 protein. The sample carries about 640,000 distinct CDR3 sequences, less than 20% recorded once. Sequencing was carried out using naive CD8+ T cells from blood, with Jurkat cell RNA spiked in. These receptors were collected from a human donor in good health. Some libraries in this study had Jurkat cell RNA spiked in. The conserved cysteine and the conserved F or W are not part of the CDR3 here. A D gene is named only where the DNA matches it firmly.

v_gene	j_gene	d_gene	CDR3aa
TRBV5-5	TRBJ1-1	.	ASSLGTGWLTEAF
TRBV4-3	TRBJ2-7	.	ASSQVHTGAGRTYEQY
TRBV4-2	TRBJ2-3	TRBD2	ASSQESGSGSPDTQY
TRBV19	TRBJ2-1	.	ASSIAGKGYNEQF
TRBV20-1	TRBJ2-7	.	SARDGTGGKQY
TRBV27	TRBJ2-1	.	ASALLAEQF
TRBV11-2	TRBJ2-5	.	ASSPRDNQETQY
TRBV4-1	TRBJ1-1	.	ASSQVWAVDTEAF
TRBV7-9	TRBJ2-1	TRBD2	ASSRLADNEQF
TRBV13	TRBJ1-4	.	ASSSGHINEKLF
TRBV27	TRBJ2-1	.	ASSFLGSEQF
TRBV10-2	TRBJ1-1	.	ASSPVGGTEAF
TRBV18	TRBJ1-1	.	ASSPLGGRGEAF
TRBV6-2/TRBV6-3	TRBJ2-7	TRBD1	ASSYSTDAGTGVDEQY
TRBV7-9	TRBJ2-7	.	ASSFSGTYEQY
TRBV12-3/TRBV12-4	TRBJ1-5	.	ASSFSTPSGPQH
TRBV7-9	TRBJ2-6	TRBD1	ASSPMTGGNSGANVLT
TRBV30	TRBJ2-7	.	AWSVHRLDEQY
TRBV12-3/TRBV12-4	TRBJ1-1	TRBD1	ASSASGGEAEAF
TRBV4-1	TRBJ2-1	TRBD2	ASSPRLAGGRIYNEQF
TRBV27	TRBJ2-2	.	ASQSGGAAGELF
TRBV12-3/TRBV12-4	TRBJ2-1	TRBD1	ASSQDRGGNEQF
TRBV20-1	TRBJ1-1	.	SAREGTENTEAF
TRBV11-2	TRBJ2-7	TRBD2	ASSFYSGTSSQLGEQY
TRBV2	TRBJ2-5	TRBD2	ASTRSGGQETQY
TRBV14	TRBJ2-1	.	ASSQGPRGNEQF
TRBV25-1	TRBJ1-1	.	ASSDSHTEAF
TRBV7-9	TRBJ1-6	.	ASRARDLRSDSPLH
TRBV4-1	TRBJ2-3	.	ASSQGLAYPEVTDTQY
TRBV29-1	TRBJ1-1	TRBD1	SVTGGDFLNTEAF
TRBV4-2	TRBJ2-3	TRBD2	ASSQDHAGGTDTQY
TRBV11-3	TRBJ2-7	.	APLWGVGYEQY